The following is a TCR beta chain sequence with its context. It has no known antigen specificity. No base quality information exists; no much larger clone differs at one position. This sample was included in a study of T cell responses to AZD1222 COVID-19 vaccine (dated by TCRdb to about 2021). For the wider study: A total of about 240 trial participants underwent TCR sequencing, of whom approximately 210 received two doses of AZD1222 and about 25 received two doses of the MenACWY control vaccine. Trial participants were enrolled into age subgroups of 18-55, 56-69 and 70-plus years, which contained 148, 28 and 57 TCR-sequenced participants, respectively. Beyond this particular receptor, the publication reports: Reportedly, close to half of the unique spike-specific TCRs recognized epitopes lying outside the regions that are mutated in the B.1.351 and B.1.1.7 variants. The 56-69-year group was small, and its depth increase did not reach significance, likely because of low power. Most participants were white British and females outnumbered males, and the authors suggested that clonal diversity may have been underestimated. The vaccine-associated CD4 TCRs covered the entire spike protein, and the dominant responses fell in regions 160-218 and 743-854. Conclusions about previously exposed vaccinees are limited because only six or seven AZD1222 recipients were SARS-CoV-2 seropositive at baseline. Because no samples from the day 14 peak response were available, repertoires could be characterized only after the peak T cell response. After two AZD1222 doses, both the breadth and the depth of spike-specific TCRs were significantly higher than at day 0 and than in MenACWY recipients.

CDR1 and CDR2 were assigned from the germline V gene as SGHVS and FNYEAQ. Trimming costs V 1 base and J 1 base, and their ends lie 7 bases apart. From its cysteine to its phenylalanine, the CDR3 spans 15 amino acids. Of all the DNA, just the CDR3 is kept, 45 bases in frame from base 1. Read against the paper, the sample's time point label means: about 28 days (+/-7) after the second vaccine dose. AZD1222 recipients whose second dose came at about 4 weeks and those whose second dose came at about 12 weeks were combined into one group, since spike-specific TCR depth and breadth did not differ between the two schedules. The vaccinee samples were drawn from two UK trials, COV001 and COV002, one of which was a single-blind randomized controlled phase 2/3 trial testing AZD1222 (ChAdOx1 nCoV-19) in healthy adults. For TCRbeta chain sequencing, PBMC samples from trial participants were taken at day 0 and at day 28 after the second dose.

The CDR3 regions of human TCRbeta chains were analyzed by immunosequencing. The study's processing was this. TCRs in the repertoires were compared against a reference library of SARS-CoV-2-specific TCRs that had been generated with the MIRA antigen-specificity platform. Breadth meant the fraction of unique TCRs that were SARS-CoV-2-associated, whereas depth meant the fraction of total T cells that were SARS-CoV-2-associated. Each spike-specific TCR was assigned to its reactive spike region and to a CD4 or CD8 class using the MIRA data. Log10-transformed breadth and depth values were compared by one-way ANOVA with Sidak's multiple comparisons tests. Not all clones reach the TCRdb copy of this immuneACCESS table, which keeps in-frame sequences only. Checked studies attribute under half of the gap to unresolved V genes and leave the rest unexplained. That table is the source of V, J and clone size, and D and trimming were worked out from the DNA. For this sample there are some 150,000 clones; roughly 90% appear just once. Under 4% of the sample lies in the top ten.

The sequences come from peripheral blood, collected 28 days after the second AZD1222 dose. In this chain, TRBV7-6 is recombined with TRBJ2-2, with a weak D call of TRBD2 (5 bases match). This TCR came from an adult who received the AZD1222 COVID-19 vaccine. The CDR3 reads CASSLVRGNTGELFF. In nucleotide form, the sequence is TGTGCCAGCAGCTTAGTACGGGGGAACACCGGGGAGCTGTTTTTT.